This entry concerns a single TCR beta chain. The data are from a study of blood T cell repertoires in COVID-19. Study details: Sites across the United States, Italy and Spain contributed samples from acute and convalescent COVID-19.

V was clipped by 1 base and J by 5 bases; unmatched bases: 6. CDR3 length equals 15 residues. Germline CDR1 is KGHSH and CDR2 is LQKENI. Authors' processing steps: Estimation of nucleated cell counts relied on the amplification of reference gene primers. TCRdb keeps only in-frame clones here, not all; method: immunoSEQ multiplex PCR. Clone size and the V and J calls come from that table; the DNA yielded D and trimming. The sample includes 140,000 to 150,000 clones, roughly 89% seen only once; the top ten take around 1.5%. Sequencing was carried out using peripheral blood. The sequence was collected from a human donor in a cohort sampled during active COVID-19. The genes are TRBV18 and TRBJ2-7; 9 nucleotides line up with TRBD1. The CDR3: CASSPRGTGRNEQYF. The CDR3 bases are TGTGCCAGCTCACCACGGGGGACAGGGCGCAACGAGCAGTACTTC.